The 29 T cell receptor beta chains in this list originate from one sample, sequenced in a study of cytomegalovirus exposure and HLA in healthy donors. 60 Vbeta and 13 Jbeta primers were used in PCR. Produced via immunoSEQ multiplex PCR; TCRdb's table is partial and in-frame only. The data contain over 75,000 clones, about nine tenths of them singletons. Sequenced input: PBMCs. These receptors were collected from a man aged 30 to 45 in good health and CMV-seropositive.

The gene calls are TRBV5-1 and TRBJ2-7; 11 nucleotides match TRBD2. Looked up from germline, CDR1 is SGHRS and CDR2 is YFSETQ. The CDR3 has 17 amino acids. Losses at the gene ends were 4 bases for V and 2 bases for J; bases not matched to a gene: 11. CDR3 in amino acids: CASSATGTSGETYEQYF. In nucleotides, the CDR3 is TGCGCCAGCAGCGCCACCGGGACTAGCGGAGAGACCTACGAGCAGTACTTC.

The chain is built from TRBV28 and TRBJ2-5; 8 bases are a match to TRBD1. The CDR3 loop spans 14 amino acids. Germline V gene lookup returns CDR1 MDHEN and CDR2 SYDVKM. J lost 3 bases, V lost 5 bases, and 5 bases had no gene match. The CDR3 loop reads CASSLGTGEETQYF. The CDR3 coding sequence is TGTGCCAGCAGTCTCGGGACAGGCGAAGAGACCCAGTACTTC.

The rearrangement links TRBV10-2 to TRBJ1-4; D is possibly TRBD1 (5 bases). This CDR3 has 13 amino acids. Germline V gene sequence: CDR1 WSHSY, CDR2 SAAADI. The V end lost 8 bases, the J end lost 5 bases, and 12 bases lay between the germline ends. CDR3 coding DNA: TGCGCCAGCTTCCAGCCAGGGAATGAAAAACTGTTTTTT. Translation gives CASFQPGNEKLFF.

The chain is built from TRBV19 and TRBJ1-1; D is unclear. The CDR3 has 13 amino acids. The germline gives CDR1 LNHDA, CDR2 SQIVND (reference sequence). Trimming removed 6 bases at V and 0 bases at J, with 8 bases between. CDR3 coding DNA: TGTGCCAGTAGCCCGGTTATGAACACTGAAGCTTTCTTT. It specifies CASSPVMNTEAFF.

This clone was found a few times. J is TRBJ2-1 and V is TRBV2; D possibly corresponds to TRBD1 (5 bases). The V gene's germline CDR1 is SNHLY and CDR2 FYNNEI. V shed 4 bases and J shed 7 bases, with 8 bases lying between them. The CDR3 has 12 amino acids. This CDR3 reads CASSGRANEQFF. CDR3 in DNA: TGTGCCAGCAGTGGCAGGGCGAATGAGCAGTTCTTC.

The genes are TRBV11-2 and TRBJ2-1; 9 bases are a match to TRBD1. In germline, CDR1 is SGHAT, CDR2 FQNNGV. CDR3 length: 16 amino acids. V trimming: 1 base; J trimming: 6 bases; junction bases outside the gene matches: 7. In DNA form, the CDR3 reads TGTGCCAGCAGCTTAGTGGGGACAGGGATCATCAATGAGCAGTTCTTC. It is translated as CASSLVGTGIINEQFF.

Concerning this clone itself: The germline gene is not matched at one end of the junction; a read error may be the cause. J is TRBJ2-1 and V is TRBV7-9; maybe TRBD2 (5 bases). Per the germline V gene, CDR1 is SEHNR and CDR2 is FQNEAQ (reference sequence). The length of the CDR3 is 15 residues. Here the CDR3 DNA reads TGTGCCAGCAGCGTAGCTGGAGAGGGTCTATATGAGCAGTTCTTC. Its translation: CASSVAGEGLYEQFF.

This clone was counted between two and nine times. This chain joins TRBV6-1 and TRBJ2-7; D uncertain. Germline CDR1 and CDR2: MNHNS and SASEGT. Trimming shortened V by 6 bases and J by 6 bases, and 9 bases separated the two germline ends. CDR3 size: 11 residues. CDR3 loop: CASREIGEQYF. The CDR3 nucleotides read TGTGCCAGCAGGGAGATCGGCGAGCAGTACTTC.

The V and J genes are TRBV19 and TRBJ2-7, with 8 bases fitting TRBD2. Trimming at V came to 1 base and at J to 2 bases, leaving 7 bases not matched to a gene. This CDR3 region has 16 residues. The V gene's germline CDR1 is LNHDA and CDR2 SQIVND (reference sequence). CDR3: CASSIVGGRQTYEQYF. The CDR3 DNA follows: TGTGCCAGTAGTATAGTCGGCGGGAGGCAGACCTACGAGCAGTACTTC.

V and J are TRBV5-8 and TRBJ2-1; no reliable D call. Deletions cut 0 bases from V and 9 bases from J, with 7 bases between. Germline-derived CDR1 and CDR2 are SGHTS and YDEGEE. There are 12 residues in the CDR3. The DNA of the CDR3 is TGTGCCAGCAGCTTGGCGTGGAGTGAGCAGTTCTTC. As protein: CASSLAWSEQFF.

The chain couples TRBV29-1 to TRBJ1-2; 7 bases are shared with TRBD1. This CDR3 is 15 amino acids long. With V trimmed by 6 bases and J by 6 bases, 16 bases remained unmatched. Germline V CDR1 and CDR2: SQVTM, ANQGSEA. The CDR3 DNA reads TGCAGCGTCGTGCCTACAGGGGCCGGGATAGATGGCTACACCTTC. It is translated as CSVVPTGAGIDGYTF.

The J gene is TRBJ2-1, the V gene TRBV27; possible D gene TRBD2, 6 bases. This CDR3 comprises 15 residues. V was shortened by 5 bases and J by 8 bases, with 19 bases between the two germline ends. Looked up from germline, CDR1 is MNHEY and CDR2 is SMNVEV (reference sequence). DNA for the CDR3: TGTGCCAGCAGTATAACCGGGACTCCCGACCATGAGCAGTTCTTC. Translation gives CASSITGTPDHEQFF.

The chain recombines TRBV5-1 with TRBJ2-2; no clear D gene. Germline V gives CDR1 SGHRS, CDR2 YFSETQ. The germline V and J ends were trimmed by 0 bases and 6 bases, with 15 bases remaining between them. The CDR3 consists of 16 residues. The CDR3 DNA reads TGCGCCAGCAGCTTGGCCAAGCATACTAACCCCGGGGAGCTGTTTTTT. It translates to CASSLAKHTNPGELFF. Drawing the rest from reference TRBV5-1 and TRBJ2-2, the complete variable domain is KAGVTQTPRYLIKTRGQQVTLSCSPISGHRSVSWYQQTPGQGLQFLFEYFSETQRNKGNFPGRFSGRQFSNSRSEMNVSTLELGDSALYLCASSLAKHTNPGELFFGEGSRLTVL.

The CDR3 sequence: CSASGTHGGLAERYYEQYF. The CDR3 nucleotides read TGCAGCGCCTCTGGGACCCACGGTGGACTAGCGGAGAGATACTACGAGCAGTACTTC. This rearrangement joins TRBV29-1 to TRBJ2-7, with 10 positions matching TRBD2. The CDR3 length is 19 residues. Germline V CDR1 and CDR2: SQVTM, ANQGSEA. Trimming cost V 7 bases and J 3 bases; bases outside gene matches: 24.

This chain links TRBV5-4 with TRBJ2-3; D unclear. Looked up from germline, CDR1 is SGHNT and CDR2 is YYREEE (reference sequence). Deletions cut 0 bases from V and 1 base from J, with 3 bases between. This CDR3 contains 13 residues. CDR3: CASSLGGTDTQYF. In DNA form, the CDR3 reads TGTGCCAGCAGCTTGGGAGGCACAGATACGCAGTATTTT.

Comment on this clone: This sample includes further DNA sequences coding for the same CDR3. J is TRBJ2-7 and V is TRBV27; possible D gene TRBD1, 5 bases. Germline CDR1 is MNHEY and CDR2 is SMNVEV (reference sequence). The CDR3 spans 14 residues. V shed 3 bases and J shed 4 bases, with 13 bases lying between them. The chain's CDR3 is CASSFGQGTYEQYF. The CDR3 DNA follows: TGTGCCAGCAGTTTCGGGCAGGGTACGTACGAGCAGTACTTC.

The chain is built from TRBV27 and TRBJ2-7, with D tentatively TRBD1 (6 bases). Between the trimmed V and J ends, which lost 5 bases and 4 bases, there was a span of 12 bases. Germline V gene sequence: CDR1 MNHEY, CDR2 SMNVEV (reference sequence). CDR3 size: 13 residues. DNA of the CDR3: TGTGCCAGCAGTGCCGGGACATCTTACGAGCAGTACTTC. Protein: CASSAGTSYEQYF.

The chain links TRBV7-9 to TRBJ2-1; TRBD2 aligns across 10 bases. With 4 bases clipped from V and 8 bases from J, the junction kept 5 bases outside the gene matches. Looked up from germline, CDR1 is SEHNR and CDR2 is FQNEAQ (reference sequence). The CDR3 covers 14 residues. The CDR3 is CASSSSGSLDEQFF. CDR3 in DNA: TGTGCCAGCAGCTCTAGCGGGAGCCTGGATGAGCAGTTCTTC.

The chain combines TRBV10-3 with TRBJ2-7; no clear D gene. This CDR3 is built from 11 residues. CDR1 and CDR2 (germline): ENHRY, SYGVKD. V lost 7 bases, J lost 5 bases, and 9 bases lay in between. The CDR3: CAIKNFDEQYF. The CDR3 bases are TGTGCCATCAAGAACTTCGACGAGCAGTACTTC.

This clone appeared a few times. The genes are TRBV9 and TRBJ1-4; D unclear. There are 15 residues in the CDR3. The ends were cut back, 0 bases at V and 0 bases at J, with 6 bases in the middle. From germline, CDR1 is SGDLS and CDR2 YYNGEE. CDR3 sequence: CASSVGVATNEKLFF. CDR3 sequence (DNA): TGTGCCAGCAGCGTAGGAGTTGCAACTAATGAAAAACTGTTTTTT.

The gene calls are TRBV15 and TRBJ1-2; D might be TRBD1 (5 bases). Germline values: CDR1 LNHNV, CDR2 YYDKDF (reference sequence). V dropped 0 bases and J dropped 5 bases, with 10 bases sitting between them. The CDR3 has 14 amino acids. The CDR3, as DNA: TGTGCCACCAGCAGAGATGTGGGGGGATATGGCTACACCTTC. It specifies CATSRDVGGYGYTF.

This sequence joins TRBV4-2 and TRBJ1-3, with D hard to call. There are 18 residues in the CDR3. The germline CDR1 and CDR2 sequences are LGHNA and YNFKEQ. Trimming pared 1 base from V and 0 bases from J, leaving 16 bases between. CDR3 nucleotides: TGTGCCAGCAGCCAAGTGACAACAAGTCGATCCTCTGGAAACACCATATATTTT. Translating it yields CASSQVTTSRSSGNTIYF.

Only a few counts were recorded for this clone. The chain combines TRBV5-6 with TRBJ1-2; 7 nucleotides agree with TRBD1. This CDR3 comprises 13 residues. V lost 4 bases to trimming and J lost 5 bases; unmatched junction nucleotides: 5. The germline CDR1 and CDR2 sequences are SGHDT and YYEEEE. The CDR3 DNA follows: TGTGCCAGCAGCCGGGACAGAGCTTATGGCTACACCTTC. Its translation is CASSRDRAYGYTF.

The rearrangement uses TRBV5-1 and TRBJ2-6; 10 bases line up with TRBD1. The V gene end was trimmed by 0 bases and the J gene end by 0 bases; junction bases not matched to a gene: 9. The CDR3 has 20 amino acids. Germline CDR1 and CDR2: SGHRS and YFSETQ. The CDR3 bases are TGCGCCAGCAGCTTGGCGGGGACAGGGGCCTCCTCCTCTGGGGCCAACGTCCTGACTTTC. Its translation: CASSLAGTGASSSGANVLTF.

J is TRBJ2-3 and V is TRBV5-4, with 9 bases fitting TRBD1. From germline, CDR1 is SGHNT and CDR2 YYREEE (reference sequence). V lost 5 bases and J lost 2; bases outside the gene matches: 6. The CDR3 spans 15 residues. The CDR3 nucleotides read TGTGCCAGCAGACTGACAGGGGGTCACACAGATACGCAGTATTTT. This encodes CASRLTGGHTDTQYF.

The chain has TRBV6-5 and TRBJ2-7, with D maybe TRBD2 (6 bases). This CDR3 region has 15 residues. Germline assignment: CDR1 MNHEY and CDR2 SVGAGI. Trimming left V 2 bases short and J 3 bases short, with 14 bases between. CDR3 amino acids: CASSYAASGFYEQYF. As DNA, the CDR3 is TGTGCCAGCAGTTACGCAGCCAGCGGGTTCTACGAGCAGTACTTC.

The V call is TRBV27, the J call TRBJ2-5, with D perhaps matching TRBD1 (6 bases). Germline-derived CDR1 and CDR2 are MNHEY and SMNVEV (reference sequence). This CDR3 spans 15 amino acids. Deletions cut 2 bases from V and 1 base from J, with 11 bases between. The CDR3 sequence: CASSLIQGSQETQYF. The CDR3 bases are TGTGCCAGCAGTTTAATCCAGGGGAGCCAAGAGACCCAGTACTTC.

The CDR3 nucleotides read TGTGCCAGTAGTCCTACCCAATATTACGAGCAGTACTTC. Its translation is CASSPTQYYEQYF. This rearrangement joins TRBV19 to TRBJ2-7; D not resolved. Germline lookup yields CDR1 LNHDA and CDR2 SQIVND (reference sequence). V gave up 5 bases and J gave up 4 bases, with 12 bases separating them. The CDR3 is made up of 13 amino acids.

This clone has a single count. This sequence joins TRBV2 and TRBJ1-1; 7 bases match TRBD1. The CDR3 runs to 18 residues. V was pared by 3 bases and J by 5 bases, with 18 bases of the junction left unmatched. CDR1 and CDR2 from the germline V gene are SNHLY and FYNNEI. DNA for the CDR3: TGTGCCAGCAGTGAGGGTATTATCGTTAGACAGGGTCTAACTGAAGCTTTCTTT. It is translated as CASSEGIIVRQGLTEAFF. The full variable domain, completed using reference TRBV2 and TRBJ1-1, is EPEVTQTPSHQVTQMGQEVILRCVPISNHLYFYWYRQILGQKVEFLVSFYNNEISEKSEIFDDQFSVERPDGSNFTLKIRSTKLEDSAMYFCASSEGIIVRQGLTEAFFGQGTRLTVV.